Shown below are 11 T cell receptor beta chains from a single sample sequenced in a study of regulatory T cells in long-lasting Graves disease (dated by TCRdb to the early 2020s). The meaning of the sample's time point label: newly diagnosed GD, antithyroid drugs for less than 3 months. RNA was extracted from PBMCs in TRIzol for both TCR sequencing and RNA sequencing. The library was obtained by multiplex PCR. Sequencing relied on an Illumina HiSeq 4000. TCR beta libraries were built with iRepertoire HTBI primers and Arm-PCR amplification of CDR3 regions. TCRdb reran the public reads through fastp at Q25 and MiXCR, keeping productive beta chains. Duplicate CDR3 protein sequences are folded into a single record with the most common DNA and genes. Recorded for this sample are 400,000 to 500,000 distinct CDR3 sequences; 15% of them occurred a single time. The top ten clones comprise over 15% of the sample.

These same data were also listed under a study on T cells in Graves' hyperthyroidism and ophthalmopathy.

This material consisted of peripheral blood mononuclear cells (PBMCs), taken at new diagnosis, from a patient treated with antithyroid drugs. The receptors originated from a woman under 40 with Graves disease. Donor details come from another sample of the same person, matched by shared clones.

This clonotype was detected ten times or more. The V and J genes are TRBV3-1 and TRBJ2-7; D remains ambiguous. The germline V gene has CDR1 LGHDT and CDR2 YNNKEL (reference sequence). The length of the CDR3 is 15 residues. V was clipped by 1 base and J by 2 bases, with 12 bases between them. The CDR3 here is CASSQGFQNAYEQYF. For the CDR3, the DNA is TGTGCCAGCAGCCAAGGGTTCCAAAACGCCTACGAGCAGTACTTC.

Turning to this clonotype: A clone one base away is much larger, so this may be a read error. The V and J genes are TRBV6-2 or TRBV6-3 and TRBJ2-1; 8 nucleotides match TRBD1. Per the germline V gene, CDR1 is MNHEY and CDR2 is SVGEGT. The CDR3 totals 16 residues. The J segment lost 6 bases and the V segment lost 5 bases, leaving 12 bases of the junction unmatched. CDR3 coding DNA: TGTGCCAGCAGTGCCATGGACAGGGCGCATACCAATGAGCAGTTCTTC. Encoded protein: CASSAMDRAHTNEQFF.

This clonotype showed up many times. The chain combines TRBV4-1 with TRBJ1-5; no firm D call. The CDR3 has 17 amino acids. In germline, CDR1 is MGHRA, CDR2 YSYEKL. V gave up 0 bases and J gave up 7 bases, with 19 bases separating them. DNA for the CDR3: TGCGCCAGCAGCCAAGATGTCGCCCCGACGGGTTGGCAGCCCCAGCATTTT. Amino acids: CASSQDVAPTGWQPQHF.

The genes are TRBV6-1 and TRBJ2-1; D might be TRBD2 (7 bases). Germline V CDR1 and CDR2: MNHNS, SASEGT. The CDR3 is 13 amino acids. The V end lost 5 bases, the J end lost 10 bases, and 15 bases lay between the germline ends. The CDR3 region is CASSRGGGREQFF. The CDR3 region has the DNA TGTGCCAGCAGTAGGGGGGGAGGGAGGGAGCAGTTCTTC.

To note about this clonotype: A far larger clone is only one base removed, so a read error is likely. The CDR3: CACSPLGEQTDTQYF. The CDR3 DNA reads as TGTGCCTGCAGCCCCTTGGGAGAGCAAACAGATACGCAGTATTTT. V gene TRBV12-3 or TRBV12-4 combines with J gene TRBJ2-3; the D gene is possibly TRBD2 (5 bases). The CDR3 spans 15 residues.

This clonotype was seen once. The rearrangement uses TRBV30 and TRBJ2-1, with D uncertain. Germline loops: CDR1 GTSNPN, CDR2 SVGIG (reference sequence). This CDR3 contains 14 residues. V shed 2 bases and J shed 0 bases, with 8 bases lying between them. CDR3 in amino acids: CAWSWSGSYNEQFF. CDR3 coding DNA: TGTGCCTGGAGTTGGTCAGGCTCCTACAATGAGCAGTTCTTC.

This clonotype has at least ten counts. V and J are TRBV6-1 and TRBJ2-1; the D is unclear. V dropped 1 base and J dropped 0 bases, with 7 bases sitting between them. This CDR3 is built from 15 residues. Germline V lookup: CDR1 MNHNS, CDR2 SASEGT. CDR3 in amino acids: CASSEDSSSYNEQFF. In DNA form, the CDR3 reads TGTGCCAGCAGTGAAGACTCGAGCTCCTACAATGAGCAGTTCTTC.

The chain recombines TRBV4-3 with TRBJ2-1, with 9 bases fitting TRBD2. The trim removed 0 bases at V and 7 bases at J, leaving 10 bases unmatched. The CDR3 has 17 amino acids. Per the germline V gene, CDR1 is LGHNA and CDR2 is YSLEER. The CDR3 spells CASSQEGAGGFLNEQFF. CDR3 DNA: TGCGCCAGCAGCCAAGAGGGGGCGGGGGGGTTTTTGAATGAGCAGTTCTTC.

This sequence joins TRBV3-1 and TRBJ1-2; maybe TRBD1 (6 bases). Deletions cut 1 base from V and 7 bases from J, with 16 bases between. The CDR3 is 15 amino acids. Germline CDR1 reads LGHDT; CDR2 reads YNNKEL (reference sequence). The CDR3, as DNA: TGTGCCAGCAGCCAAGCGTCGAGGGGGGCGGCTGGCTACACCTTC. Translation: CASSQASRGAAGYTF.

This clonotype was recorded many times. V and J are TRBV11-3 and TRBJ1-1, with a possible D match to TRBD1 (6 bases). The CDR3 has 13 residues. Trimming shortened V by 3 bases and J by 4 bases, and 9 bases separated the two germline ends. The germline gives CDR1 SGHNT, CDR2 YENEEA. CDR3 sequence (DNA): TGTGCCAGCAGCTTTTCCAGGGGCACTGAAGCTTTCTTT. It codes for CASSFSRGTEAFF.

This clonotype was seen many times. J is TRBJ1-1 and V is TRBV6-1; no clear D gene. CDR1 is MNHNS and CDR2 is SASEGT in the germline V gene. The CDR3 runs to 17 residues. V lost 0 bases and J 0 bases, leaving 14 bases between the germline ends. The CDR3 loop is CASSEARGYSMNTEAFF. DNA for the CDR3: TGTGCCAGCAGTGAAGCTCGGGGATACTCCATGAACACTGAAGCTTTCTTT.